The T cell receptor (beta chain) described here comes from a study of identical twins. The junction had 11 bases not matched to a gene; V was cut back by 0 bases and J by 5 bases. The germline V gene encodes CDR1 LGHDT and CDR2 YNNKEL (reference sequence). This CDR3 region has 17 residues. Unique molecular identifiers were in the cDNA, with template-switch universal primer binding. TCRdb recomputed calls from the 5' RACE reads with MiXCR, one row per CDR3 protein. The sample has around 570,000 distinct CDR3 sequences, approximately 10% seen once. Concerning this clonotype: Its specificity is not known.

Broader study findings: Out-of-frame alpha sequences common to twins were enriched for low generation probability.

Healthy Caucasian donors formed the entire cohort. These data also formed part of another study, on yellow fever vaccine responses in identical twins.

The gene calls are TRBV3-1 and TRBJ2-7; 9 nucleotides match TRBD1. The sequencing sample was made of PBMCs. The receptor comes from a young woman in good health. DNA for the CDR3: TGTGCCAGCAGCCAAGATGGGACAGGGAGGGGAGTACACGAGCAGTACTTC. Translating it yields CASSQDGTGRGVHEQYF.